These T cell receptor beta chains were read from a single sample in a study of cytomegalovirus exposure and HLA in healthy donors. Libraries were prepared by immunoSEQ multiplex PCR; TCRdb keeps only in-frame clonotypes and omits some of them. The sample lists some 120,000 clones, over 70% occurring once. The sequenced sample was PBMCs. Receptors were obtained from a woman aged 45-65 years in good health and CMV-seronegative. The CDR3 runs from the conserved cysteine through the conserved F or W. The D gene is left open where the match is weak. Not all rows give a size; the values are once, few, many and, for expanded clones, a class.

D gene	V gene	J gene	clone size	CDR3 DNA	CDR3 protein
NA	TRBV29-1	TRBJ2-3	NA	TGCAGCGTTGACGTGGGCTCGGATACGCAGTATTTT	CSVDVGSDTQYF
NA	TRBV7-2	TRBJ2-2	NA	TGTGCCAGCAGCCCCAGTCCCATCACCGGGGAGCTGTTTTTT	CASSPSPITGELFF
NA	TRBV28	TRBJ1-2	few	TGTGCCAGCAGTAGCGGGTCGGGGACGGCGGGCTATGGCTACACCTTC	CASSSGSGTAGYGYTF
NA	TRBV4-2	TRBJ2-7	few	TGTGCCAGCAGCCAAGTCCCCGGGAACCATTACGAGCAGTACTTC	CASSQVPGNHYEQYF
TRBD2	TRBV5-4	TRBJ2-2	NA	TGTGCCAGCAGCCCCTTAACTAGCGGGAACACCGGGGAGCTGTTTTTT	CASSPLTSGNTGELFF
TRBD2	TRBV29-1	TRBJ2-5	few	TGCAGCGCCCGAGGTGCGGGAGGTGGCGAGACCCAGTACTTC	CSARGAGGGETQYF
TRBD2	TRBV30	TRBJ2-1	NA	TGTGCCTGGGGAGGACTAGCGGGAACCTACAATGAGCAGTTCTTC	CAWGGLAGTYNEQFF
NA	TRBV15	TRBJ2-7	NA	TGTGCCACCAGCCCCAGGACGGGGTTCTCCCACGAGCAGTACTTC	CATSPRTGFSHEQYF
TRBD2	TRBV30	TRBJ2-1	few	TGTGCCTGGAGTGCCCAGGGACTAGCGGTATACAATGAGCAGTTCTTC	CAWSAQGLAVYNEQFF
TRBD2	TRBV4-3	TRBJ2-1	NA	TGCGCCAGCAGCCCGGGTAGCGGGAGGATTGAGCAGTTCTTC	CASSPGSGRIEQFF
NA	TRBV29-1	TRBJ1-1	NA	TGCAGCGTTTTAATAAGGGGGTCTGAAGCTTTCTTT	CSVLIRGSEAFF
NA	TRBV13	TRBJ2-5	NA	TGTGCCAGCAGCTTAGGCCTGGGGCGCCAAGAGACCCAGTACTTC	CASSLGLGRQETQYF
TRBD1	TRBV9	TRBJ2-3	NA	TGTGCCAGCAGCGTTGGAGGCGGGACAGGTCGAGATACGCAGTATTTT	CASSVGGGTGRDTQYF
NA	TRBV7-9	TRBJ2-5	NA	TGTTCCAGCAGCCATAGCGAATACGGAGAGACCCAGTACTTC	CSSSHSEYGETQYF
NA	TRBV6-5	TRBJ1-5	NA	TGTGCCAGCGGGGCGGGGGGACGAAGCAATCAGCCCCAGCATTTT	CASGAGGRSNQPQHF
NA	TRBV6-1	TRBJ2-5	NA	TGTGCCAGCAGTGGAATCGGGACACATGAAGAGACCCAGTACTTC	CASSGIGTHEETQYF
NA	TRBV13	TRBJ2-3	NA	TGTGCCAGCAGCTTGTCTTCGGGAGTCCATTCCTTTGCAGATACGCAGTATTTT	CASSLSSGVHSFADTQYF
TRBD2	TRBV9	TRBJ2-7	few	TGTGCCAGCAGCGTAGGACTAGCGGGAGACGTGGTCGAGCAGTACTTC	CASSVGLAGDVVEQYF
TRBD1	TRBV25-1	TRBJ1-3	once	TGTGCCAGCAGTGCCATGGGACAGGGGATGAACACCATATATTTT	CASSAMGQGMNTIYF
TRBD2	TRBV11-3	TRBJ2-5	NA	TGTGCCAGCAGCTTAGGACTAGCGGGAGAGGGAGAGACCCAGTACTTC	CASSLGLAGEGETQYF
TRBD2	TRBV7-8	TRBJ2-1	few	TGTGCCAGCAGCCCCGGGGGGCTAGCGGGAGTTCTCAATGAGCAGTTCTTC	CASSPGGLAGVLNEQFF
NA	TRBV7-2	TRBJ1-2	NA	TGTGCCAGCACCTCAGGGCCGAATAACTATGGCTACACCTTC	CASTSGPNNYGYTF
TRBD2	TRBV30	TRBJ2-7	NA	TGTGCGTGGACTAGCGGCCCGTCCTACGAGCAGTACTTC	CAWTSGPSYEQYF
TRBD1	TRBV18	TRBJ1-3	NA	TGTGCCAGCTCAGCTTACGGGACAGCTGGAAACACCATATATTTT	CASSAYGTAGNTIYF
NA	TRBV27	TRBJ1-2	NA	TGTGCCAGCAGTTTAACCAGGGGCCGCCACTATGGCTACACCTTC	CASSLTRGRHYGYTF
NA	TRBV6-6	TRBJ1-5	NA	TGTGCCAGTTGGGACATGGGCAATCAGCCCCAGCATTTT	CASWDMGNQPQHF
NA	TRBV5-5	TRBJ2-1	NA	TGTGCCAGCAGCTTGGGACGTTTACGGAGGGAGCAGTTCTTC	CASSLGRLRREQFF